The 30 T cell receptor beta chains reported below all come from one sample, sequenced in a study of T cells in Graves' hyperthyroidism and ophthalmopathy. RNA transcripts yielded amplified TCR beta CDR3 regions. HTBI primers were the set used in a first-round RT-PCR of the TCR CDR3. MiXCR, applied by TCRdb to the multiplex PCR reads, yields one record per CDR3 protein. The sample records 550,000 to 800,000 distinct CDR3 sequences, 15% to 20% being singletons. The source material was blood. Receptor source: a man over 45 with Graves' hyperthyroidism.

The chain employs TRBV28 and TRBJ2-3; D could derive from TRBD1 or TRBD2 (5 bases each). The germline gives CDR1 MDHEN, CDR2 SYDVKM. The V gene lost 5 bases and the J gene lost 0 bases, with 27 bases spanning the gap. This CDR3 comprises 20 residues. The CDR3 region is CASSPRMGPFGGYSTDTQYF. DNA of the CDR3: TGTGCCAGCAGTCCAAGGATGGGACCCTTCGGAGGTTACAGCACAGATACGCAGTATTTT.

This clonotype has at least ten counts. This chain uses TRBV10-3 with TRBJ1-1, with 10 bases that match TRBD1. Germline V lookup: CDR1 ENHRY, CDR2 SYGVKD. Trimming took 3 bases from V and 4 from J; bases not matched to a gene: 5. The CDR3 is made up of 15 amino acids. CDR3 in DNA: TGTGCCATCAGTGACCCGGACAGGGGGGCCACTGAAGCTTTCTTT. Translated: CAISDPDRGATEAFF.

This clonotype was seen repeatedly, ten times or more. The rearrangement uses TRBV12-3 or TRBV12-4 and TRBJ1-2, with D maybe TRBD1 (5 bases). This CDR3 is built from 12 residues. V was cut by 2 bases and J by 7 bases, with 8 bases left in between. This chain's CDR3 is CASSLLGAGYTF. In DNA form, the CDR3 reads TGTGCCAGCAGTTTACTTGGGGCTGGCTACACCTTC.

Details on this clonotype: One end of the junction is discordant with germline, which a read error may explain. J is TRBJ1-2 and V is TRBV2, with 7 bases lining up with TRBD1. The CDR3 covers 16 residues. The germline CDR1 and CDR2 sequences are SNHLY and FYNNEI. Here the CDR3 DNA reads TGTGCCAGCAGCCTACAGGGGCCCAGGACTAACTATGGCTGCACCTTC. This codes for CASSLQGPRTNYGCTF.

The V call is TRBV11-2, the J call TRBJ2-7; D is possibly TRBD2 (5 bases). The germline V and J ends were trimmed by 5 bases and 4 bases, with 21 bases remaining between them. Looked up from germline, CDR1 is SGHAT and CDR2 is FQNNGV. The CDR3 is 16 residues long. The CDR3 DNA reads TGTGCCAGCAGCCCGGGTATAGGGCTAGCAGAATACGAGCAGTACTTC. Its translation: CASSPGIGLAEYEQYF.

This clonotype has just one count. The chain employs TRBV20-1 and TRBJ2-3; TRBD2 agrees at 9 bases. In germline, CDR1 is DFQATT, CDR2 SNEGSKA (reference sequence). The CDR3 runs to 15 residues. V gave up 6 bases and J gave up 4 bases; unmatched junction bases: 11. The CDR3 is CSAVQIAGGSDTQYF. The CDR3 nucleotides read TGCAGTGCCGTCCAGATTGCGGGAGGGTCAGATACGCAGTATTTT.

This clonotype showed up many times. The chain employs TRBV12-3 or TRBV12-4 and TRBJ1-4, with D perhaps TRBD1 (5 bases). CDR3 length: 15 residues. V gave up 6 bases and J gave up 8 bases, with 19 bases separating them. In nucleotides, the CDR3 is TGTGCCAGCAGCTCCGACAGAGTCAGATCCGAAAAACTGTTTTTT. This codes for CASSSDRVRSEKLFF.

This chain joins TRBV5-1 and TRBJ1-2; 7 nucleotides align to TRBD1. Germline lookup yields CDR1 SGHRS and CDR2 YFSETQ. This CDR3 is 16 amino acids long. Losses at the gene ends were 0 bases for V and 0 bases for J; bases not matched to a gene: 5. Here the CDR3 DNA reads TGCGCCAGCAGCTTGGAAGGGGGCCAGTCTAACTATGGCTACACCTTC. Its translation is CASSLEGGQSNYGYTF.

This chain joins TRBV25-1 and TRBJ2-5; D gene uncertain. Germline loops: CDR1 MGHDK, CDR2 SYGVNS. V was cut by 3 bases and J by 4 bases, with 15 bases left in between. CDR3 length: 15 residues. The CDR3 reads CASSESVFGGETQYF. DNA of the CDR3: TGTGCCAGCAGTGAGTCCGTGTTTGGCGGAGAGACCCAGTACTTC.

This clonotype occurred many times. This chain joins TRBV11-2 and TRBJ2-1; D uncertain. The CDR3 is 14 residues long. Looked up from germline, CDR1 is SGHAT and CDR2 is FQNNGV. Trimming took off 7 bases at V and 0 bases at J, with 10 bases between the two ends. The CDR3 nucleotides are TGTGCCAGCACCTTCGGACGCTCCTACAATGAGCAGTTCTTC. The encoded protein is CASTFGRSYNEQFF.

Many counts were recorded for this clonotype. V and J are TRBV6-1 and TRBJ2-7; 11 bases line up with TRBD2. V shed 0 bases and J 5 bases; nucleotides not matched to a gene: 3. The germline V gene has CDR1 MNHNS and CDR2 SASEGT. This CDR3 contains 15 residues. CDR3 coding DNA: TGTGCCAGCAGTGAAGCTACTAGCGGGAGCCACGAGCAGTACTTC. Protein: CASSEATSGSHEQYF.

There are a few counts of this clonotype. The chain combines TRBV6-1 with TRBJ2-7, with 12 bases lining up with TRBD2. Germline loops: CDR1 MNHNS, CDR2 SASEGT. The CDR3 is 15 residues long. V gave up 4 bases and J gave up 5 bases; unmatched junction bases: 6. CDR3 DNA sequence: TGTGCCAGCAGTGGGTCACTAGCGGGAGGCCACGAGCAGTACTTC. It codes for CASSGSLAGGHEQYF.

In its sample, this clonotype was seen a few times. A much larger clone differs from this one at a single base, so this may be a read error. In DNA form, the CDR3 reads TGTGCCAGCAGTTCCCAACTAGCCCACGCAGATACGCAGTATTTT. It yields the protein CASSSQLAHADTQYF. This chain joins TRBV28 and TRBJ2-3; D is perhaps TRBD2 (6 bases). V was trimmed by 4 bases and J by 4 bases, leaving 15 bases between them. In germline, CDR1 is MDHEN, CDR2 SYDVKM. This CDR3 region has 15 residues.

This clonotype has a handful of counts. This sequence joins TRBV6-2 or TRBV6-3 and TRBJ1-1; D is uncertain. V was trimmed by 2 bases and J by 12 bases, leaving 13 bases between them. Germline CDR1 is MNHEY and CDR2 is SVGEGT. The CDR3 sequence is 12 residues long. CDR3 bases: TGTGCCAGCAGTTACAACGGACGAGGAACTTTCTTT. Its translation: CASSYNGRGTFF.

This clonotype was detected ten times or more. CDR3 bases: TGTGCCAGCAGTTGGGCTAGCGGGACAGATACGCAGTATTTT. It yields the protein CASSWASGTDTQYF. The chain has TRBV27 and TRBJ2-3; 8 nucleotides line up with TRBD2. The V gene end was trimmed by 4 bases and the J gene end by 3 bases; junction bases not matched to a gene: 3. There are 14 residues in the CDR3. Germline CDR1 reads MNHEY; CDR2 reads SMNVEV (reference sequence).

The table lists this clonotype with many counts. The chain is built from TRBV20-1 and TRBJ1-4; perhaps TRBD1 as D (5 bases). There are 13 residues in the CDR3. V was cut by 3 bases and J by 5 bases, with 10 bases left in between. Per germline, CDR1 DFQATT and CDR2 SNEGSKA (reference sequence). The CDR3 region has the DNA TGCAGTGCTAGTGAAGGGGACAATGAAAAACTGTTTTTT. Amino acid sequence: CSASEGDNEKLFF.

This clonotype was detected ten times or more. The chain carries TRBV12-5 and TRBJ2-1; no clear D gene. V was cut by 7 bases and J by 10 bases, with 11 bases left in between. The germline V gene has CDR1 LGHNT and CDR2 FRNRAP. CDR3 length equals 11 residues. CDR3 in DNA: TGTGCTAGTGCCATTGAAGGCGAGCAGTTCTTC. Its translation: CASAIEGEQFF.

This clonotype was recorded at least ten times. The chain recombines TRBV6-6 with TRBJ2-7; no clear D. CDR1 is MNHNY, CDR2 SVGAGI, per germline (reference sequence). The V and J ends lost 0 bases and 6 bases respectively, with 6 bases between them. The CDR3 covers 12 residues. The DNA of the CDR3 is TGTGCCAGCAGTTACTCGAATCCCGAGCAGTACTTC. This codes for CASSYSNPEQYF.

This clonotype was counted only a few times. This rearrangement joins TRBV7-2 to TRBJ2-1; D not certain. Germline V gene sequence: CDR1 SGHTA, CDR2 FQGNSA. Trimming left V 0 bases short and J 11 bases short, with 11 bases between. CDR3 length equals 13 residues. The DNA for the CDR3 is TGTGCCAGCAGCTTAGCGCCGGGCTTAAAGCAGTTCTTC. This sequence encodes CASSLAPGLKQFF.

This clonotype was found a few times. CDR3 sequence (DNA): TGTGCCAGCAGTTACTCGAGCGCCCCTCCGGAAGGCTACACCTTC. As protein: CASSYSSAPPEGYTF. The gene calls are TRBV6-2 or TRBV6-3 and TRBJ1-2; D gene ambiguous. In germline, CDR1 is MNHEY, CDR2 SVGEGT. The CDR3 is made up of 15 amino acids. Trimming took off 0 bases at V and 8 bases at J, with 16 bases between the two ends.

This clonotype was detected only a few times. This chain connects TRBV28 to TRBJ1-4, with TRBD1 matching over 8 bases. From germline, CDR1 is MDHEN and CDR2 SYDVKM. This CDR3 spans 13 amino acids. V shed 3 bases and J 10 bases; nucleotides not matched to a gene: 4. The DNA for the CDR3 is TGTGCCAGCAGTTTTGGACAGGGCCTAAAACTGTTTTTT. Translation: CASSFGQGLKLFF.

Only a few counts were recorded for this clonotype. The genes are TRBV19 and TRBJ2-6, with D possibly called TRBD1 or TRBD2 (5 bases each). The CDR3 is made up of 16 amino acids. CDR1 and CDR2 (germline): LNHDA, SQIVND (reference sequence). The V gene lost 7 bases and the J gene lost 2 bases, with 15 bases spanning the gap. The CDR3 here is CASTTLGVTGANVLTF. CDR3 in DNA: TGTGCCAGTACCACTTTGGGGGTGACTGGGGCCAACGTCCTGACTTTC. Full variable domain (outside the CDR3, taken from reference TRBV19 and TRBJ2-6): DGGITQSPKYLFRKEGQNVTLSCEQNLNHDAMYWYRQDPGQGLRLIYYSQIVNDFQKGDIAEGYSVSREKKESFPLTVTSAQKNPTAFYLCASTTLGVTGANVLTFGAGSRLTVL.

The DNA of the CDR3 is TGTGCCAGCAGTCCTACAGCGTCCGGCGAGCAGTACTTC. This encodes CASSPTASGEQYF. The chain recombines TRBV6-2 or TRBV6-3 with TRBJ2-7; D is unclear. CDR1 MNHEY and CDR2 SVGEGT come from the germline V gene. The CDR3 contains 13 residues. Trimming cost V 5 bases and J 6 bases, with 14 bases left between them.

The chain carries TRBV20-1 and TRBJ2-7; a weak D match, TRBD2 (6 bases). The CDR3 consists of 15 residues. Germline-derived CDR1 and CDR2 are DFQATT and SNEGSKA (reference sequence). Trimming shortened V by 0 bases and J by 2 bases, and 14 bases separated the two germline ends. The CDR3 spells CSARDRETATYEQYF. CDR3 sequence (DNA): TGCAGTGCTAGAGATCGGGAGACAGCTACCTACGAGCAGTACTTC.

Notes on this clonotype: Just one base apart from a much larger clone, this may be a read error. The rearrangement uses TRBV27 and TRBJ1-2; TRBD1 is a possible D gene (5 bases). V was shortened by 5 bases and J by 5 bases, with 18 bases between the two germline ends. CDR3 size: 15 residues. Germline loops: CDR1 MNHEY, CDR2 SMNVEV (reference sequence). CDR3 in DNA: TGTGCCAGCAGTAGACAGTACGGGACGTCATATGGCTACACCTTC. As protein: CASSRQYGTSYGYTF.

The rearrangement uses TRBV14 and TRBJ1-2; D is uncertain. CDR3 length equals 16 residues. Germline CDR1 reads SGHDN; CDR2 reads FVKESK. V lost 0 bases and J lost 5, with 16 bases in between. CDR3 coding DNA: TGTGCCAGCAGCCAAGACGAGTGGACTTTGCGATATGGCTACACCTTC. It specifies CASSQDEWTLRYGYTF.

The sample holds a few counts of this clonotype. This sequence joins TRBV28 and TRBJ2-2; D might be TRBD1 (5 bases). V was trimmed by 5 bases and J by 6 bases, leaving 16 bases between them. There are 15 residues in the CDR3. CDR1 is MDHEN, CDR2 SYDVKM, per germline. The CDR3, as DNA: TGTGCCAGCAGTCGTCAGGACACCCAGGCCGGGGAGCTGTTTTTT. Protein sequence: CASSRQDTQAGELFF.

The rearrangement uses TRBV24-1 and TRBJ2-1, with unresolved D. The CDR3 spans 14 residues. Germline V gives CDR1 KGHDR, CDR2 SFDVKD. V gave up 2 bases and J gave up 5 bases, with 9 bases separating them. Written as DNA, the CDR3 is TGTGCCACCAGTGATTACAGTCTTGACAATGAGCAGTTCTTC. Translating it yields CATSDYSLDNEQFF.

The sample holds many counts of this clonotype. The rearrangement links TRBV20-1 to TRBJ1-4, with D perhaps matching TRBD1 (5 bases). Per germline, CDR1 DFQATT and CDR2 SNEGSKA (reference sequence). V was pared by 1 base and J by 5 bases, with 8 bases between. CDR3 length: 13 residues. The CDR3 region is CSARGGLNEKLFF. The CDR3 DNA follows: TGCAGTGCTAGAGGGGGCCTGAATGAAAAACTGTTTTTT.

This clonotype was seen repeatedly, ten times or more. The chain is built from TRBV30 and TRBJ1-6; D is unresolved. This CDR3 has 14 amino acids. V was shortened by 0 bases and J by 4 bases, with 7 bases between the two germline ends. CDR1 and CDR2 (germline): GTSNPN, SVGIG (reference sequence). DNA of the CDR3: TGTGCCTGGAGTGTTGACGGATATAATTCACCCCTCCACTTT. Encoded protein: CAWSVDGYNSPLHF.